This T cell receptor (beta chain) was sequenced for a study of CXCR3-negative and CXCR3-positive naive CD8 T cells. Study information: Across all libraries, TRB reads numbered about 135 million, with about 1.5 +/- 0.3 million in each library. Study-level points and caveats: TRBV-TRBJ usage was alike in naive CXCR3-negative and CXCR3-positive cells but differed in memory cells. Fresh PBMCs went into most assays, and CXCR3 expression partly declined after cryopreservation.

Germline V CDR1 and CDR2: MDHEN, SYDVKM. The CDR3 is 12 residues long. In preparing the TRB cDNA libraries, 5' RACE with UMI labels was used. TCRdb reworked the 5' RACE reads into one entry per CDR3 protein, no DNA. Here the sample table reports about 40,000 distinct CDR3 sequences. A word on this clonotype: Its specificity is unknown.

Sequenced input: memory CD8+ T cells from blood. The sequence derives from a human donor in good health. Some clones in this sample may be carry-over from other donors' samples. The V call is TRBV28, the J call TRBJ2-7. The CDR3 spells CASSLGLYEQYF.